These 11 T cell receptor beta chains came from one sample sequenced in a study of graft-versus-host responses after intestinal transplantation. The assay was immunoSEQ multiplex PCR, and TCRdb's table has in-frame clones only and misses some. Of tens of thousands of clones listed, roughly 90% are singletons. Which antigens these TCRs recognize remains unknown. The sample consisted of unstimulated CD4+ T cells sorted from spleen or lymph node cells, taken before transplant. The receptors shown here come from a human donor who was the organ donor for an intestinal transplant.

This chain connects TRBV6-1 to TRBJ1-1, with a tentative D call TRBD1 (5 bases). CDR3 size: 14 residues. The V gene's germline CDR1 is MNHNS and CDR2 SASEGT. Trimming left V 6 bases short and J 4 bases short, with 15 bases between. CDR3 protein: CASRQWGGSTEAFF. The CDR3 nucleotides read TGTGCCAGCAGGCAATGGGGGGGAAGCACTGAAGCTTTCTTT.

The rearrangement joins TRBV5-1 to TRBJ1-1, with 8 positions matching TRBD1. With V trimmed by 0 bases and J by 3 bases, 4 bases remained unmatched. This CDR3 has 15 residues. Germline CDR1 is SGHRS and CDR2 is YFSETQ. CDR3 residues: CASSLGDRTYTEAFF. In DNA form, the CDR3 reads TGCGCCAGCAGCTTGGGGGACAGGACCTACACTGAAGCTTTCTTT.

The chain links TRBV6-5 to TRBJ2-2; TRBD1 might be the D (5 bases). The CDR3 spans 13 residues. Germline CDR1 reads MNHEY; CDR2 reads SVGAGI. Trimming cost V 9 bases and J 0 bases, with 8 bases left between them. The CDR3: CASSDTNTGELFF. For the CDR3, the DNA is TGTGCCAGTTCGGACACGAACACCGGGGAGCTGTTTTTT.

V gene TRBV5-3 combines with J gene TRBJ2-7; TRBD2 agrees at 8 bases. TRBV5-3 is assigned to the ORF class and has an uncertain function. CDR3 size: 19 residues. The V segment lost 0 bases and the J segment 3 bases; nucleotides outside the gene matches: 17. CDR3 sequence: CARSLEGQRELLVSYEQYF. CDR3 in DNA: TGTGCCAGAAGCTTGGAGGGGCAGCGGGAGCTCTTGGTGAGCTACGAGCAGTACTTC.

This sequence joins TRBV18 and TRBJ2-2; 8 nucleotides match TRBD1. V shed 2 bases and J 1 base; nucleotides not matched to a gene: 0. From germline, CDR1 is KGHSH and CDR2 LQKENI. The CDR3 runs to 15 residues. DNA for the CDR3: TGTGCCAGCTCACCAGACAGGGGGAACACCGGGGAGCTGTTTTTT. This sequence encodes CASSPDRGNTGELFF.

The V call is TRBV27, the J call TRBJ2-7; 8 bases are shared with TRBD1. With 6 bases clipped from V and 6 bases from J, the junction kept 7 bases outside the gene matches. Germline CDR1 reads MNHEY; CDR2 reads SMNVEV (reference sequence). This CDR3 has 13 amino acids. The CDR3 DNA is TGTGCCAGCAGAGGGACAGGAGCCGCCGAGCAGTACTTC. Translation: CASRGTGAAEQYF.

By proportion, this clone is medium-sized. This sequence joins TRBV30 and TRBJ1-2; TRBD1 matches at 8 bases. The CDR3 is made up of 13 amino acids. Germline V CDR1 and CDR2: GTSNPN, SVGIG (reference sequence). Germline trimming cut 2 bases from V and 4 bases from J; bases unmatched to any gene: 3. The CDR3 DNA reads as TGTGCCTGGAGTTTAACAGGGGGCTATGGCTACACCTTC. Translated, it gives CAWSLTGGYGYTF. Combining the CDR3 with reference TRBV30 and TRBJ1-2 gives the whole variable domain SQTIHQWPATLVQPVGSPLSLECTVEGTSNPNLYWYRQAAGRGLQLLFYSVGIGQISSEVPQNLSASRPQDRQFILSSKKLLLSDSGFYLCAWSLTGGYGYTFGSGTRLTVV.

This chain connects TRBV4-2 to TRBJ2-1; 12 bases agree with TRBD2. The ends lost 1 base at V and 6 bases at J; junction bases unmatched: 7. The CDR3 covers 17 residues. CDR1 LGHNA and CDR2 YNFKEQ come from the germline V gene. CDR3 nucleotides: TGTGCCAGCAGCCAAGGCCTCCTAGCGGGAGGGTTCAATGAGCAGTTCTTC. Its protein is CASSQGLLAGGFNEQFF.

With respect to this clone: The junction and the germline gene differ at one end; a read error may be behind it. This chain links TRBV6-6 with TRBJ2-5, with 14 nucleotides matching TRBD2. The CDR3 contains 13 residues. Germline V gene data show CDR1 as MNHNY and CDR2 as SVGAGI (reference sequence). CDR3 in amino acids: CASSPGLAGAGHF. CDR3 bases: TGTGCCAGCAGTCCGGGACTAGCGGGAGCGGGCCACTTC.

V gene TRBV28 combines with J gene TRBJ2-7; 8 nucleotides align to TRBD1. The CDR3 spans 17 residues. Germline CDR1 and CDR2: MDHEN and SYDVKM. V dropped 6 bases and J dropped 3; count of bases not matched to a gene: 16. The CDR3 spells CASRVPRRTGSVYEQYF. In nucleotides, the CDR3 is TGTGCCAGCAGGGTACCCCGCAGGACAGGGAGCGTCTACGAGCAGTACTTC.

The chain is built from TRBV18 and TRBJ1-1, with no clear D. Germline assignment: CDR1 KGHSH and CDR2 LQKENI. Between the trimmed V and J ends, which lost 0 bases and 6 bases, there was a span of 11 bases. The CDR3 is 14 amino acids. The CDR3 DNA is TGTGCCAGCTCACCACCTCTGGGGAGCCCTGAAGCTTTCTTT. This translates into CASSPPLGSPEAFF.